The source of this T cell receptor (beta chain) is a study of blood T cell repertoires in COVID-19. Study-level information: Spain, Italy and the United States supplied samples that represented acute and convalescent COVID-19.

Per the study methods: Amplification from reference gene primers served as the basis for estimated nucleated cell counts. The protocol was immunoSEQ multiplex PCR, while the TCRdb copy is restricted to in-frame clones and leaves out a portion. The V and J calls and clone size come from that table; D and trimming were worked out from the DNA. The sample has more than 300,000 clones, around nine tenths seen once; the top ten hold around 3.5%. What was sequenced was peripheral blood. This receptor was identified in a woman aged 18-30 years who had recovered from COVID-19.

The CDR3 region has the DNA TGTGCCAGCAGCCTCCGGACTAGCGGGATAGGCGGGGAGCTGTTTTTT. Translating gives CASSLRTSGIGGELFF. This sequence joins TRBV11-3 and TRBJ2-2, with TRBD2 matching over 12 bases. J gave up 7 bases and V 5 bases, and 8 bases lay outside the gene matches. The germline V gene encodes CDR1 SGHNT and CDR2 YENEEA. The CDR3 consists of 16 residues.